These T cell receptor beta chains were read from a single sample in a study of blood T cell repertoires in COVID-19. Profiled with immunoSEQ multiplex PCR; TCRdb holds only in-frame clones, not every one. The sample holds 180,000 or so clones, 65% to 90% seen once. What was sequenced was peripheral blood. Receptors were obtained from a man aged 55 to 70 with acute or convalescent COVID-19. Both conserved end residues are part of each CDR3. The order of the fields is V gene, J gene, clone size, D gene, CDR3 protein, CDR3 DNA. A D gene is named only where the DNA matches it firmly. Size tells how often a clone was seen (once, few, many) or the class of an expanded clone, and some rows leave it out.

v_gene: TRBV28
j_gene: TRBJ1-6
abundance: -
d_gene: TRBD1
CDR3aa: CASSPLRDRGRYNSPLHF
CDR3nt: TGTGCCAGCAGTCCGCTTCGGGACAGGGGACGATATAATTCACCCCTCCACTTT

v_gene: TRBV18
j_gene: TRBJ2-7
abundance: -
d_gene: -
CDR3aa: CASSPHADSPYEQYF
CDR3nt: TGTGCCAGCTCACCGCACGCGGACAGCCCCTACGAGCAGTACTTC

v_gene: TRBV10-1
j_gene: TRBJ2-1
abundance: -
d_gene: TRBD1
CDR3aa: CASSESGTGSVNEQFF
CDR3nt: TGCGCCAGCAGTGAGTCGGGGACAGGGTCCGTCAATGAGCAGTTCTTC

v_gene: TRBV5-1
j_gene: TRBJ1-2
abundance: once
d_gene: -
CDR3aa: CASSSQDAGNYGYTF
CDR3nt: TGCGCCAGCAGCTCACAGGATGCGGGAAACTATGGCTACACCTTC

v_gene: TRBV3-1/TRBV3-2
j_gene: TRBJ1-2
abundance: -
d_gene: -
CDR3aa: CASSQTQGRGQGYGYTF
CDR3nt: TGTGCCAGCAGCCAAACCCAAGGGAGAGGGCAGGGGTATGGCTACACCTTC

v_gene: TRBV3-1/TRBV3-2
j_gene: TRBJ2-7
abundance: -
d_gene: TRBD2
CDR3aa: CASSRGGRERYEQYF
CDR3nt: TGTGCCAGCAGCCGCGGCGGGCGGGAGCGCTACGAGCAGTACTTC

v_gene: TRBV28
j_gene: TRBJ1-3
abundance: once
d_gene: TRBD1
CDR3aa: CASSLLGTGVGNTIYF
CDR3nt: TGTGCCAGCAGTCTTCTCGGGACAGGGGTAGGAAACACCATATATTTT

v_gene: TRBV4-1
j_gene: TRBJ1-2
abundance: -
d_gene: -
CDR3aa: CASSPSDSSNYGYTF
CDR3nt: TGCGCCAGCAGCCCCTCAGACAGCTCTAACTATGGCTACACCTTC

v_gene: TRBV7-9
j_gene: TRBJ2-3
abundance: -
d_gene: -
CDR3aa: CASSPWDISPTDTQYF
CDR3nt: TGTGCCAGCAGCCCCTGGGACATCTCTCCCACAGATACGCAGTATTTT

v_gene: TRBV4-1
j_gene: TRBJ2-7
abundance: -
d_gene: TRBD1
CDR3aa: CASSQTVGGKQYF
CDR3nt: TGCGCCAGCAGCCAGACGGTAGGGGGCAAGCAGTACTTC

v_gene: TRBV18
j_gene: TRBJ1-3
abundance: once
d_gene: -
CDR3aa: CASSPQQGENTIYF
CDR3nt: TGTGCCAGCTCACCACAACAGGGTGAAAACACCATATATTTT

v_gene: TRBV6-5
j_gene: TRBJ1-4
abundance: -
d_gene: -
CDR3aa: CASSLGLGSGEKLFF
CDR3nt: TGTGCCAGCAGCCTCGGATTGGGCAGCGGTGAAAAACTGTTTTTT

v_gene: TRBV28
j_gene: TRBJ2-1
abundance: -
d_gene: TRBD2
CDR3aa: CASMPGGSYNEQFF
CDR3nt: TGTGCCAGTATGCCGGGGGGCTCCTACAATGAGCAGTTCTTC

v_gene: TRBV2
j_gene: TRBJ2-3
abundance: -
d_gene: TRBD2
CDR3aa: CASSYQRESADTQYF
CDR3nt: TGTGCCAGCAGTTATCAGCGGGAGTCCGCAGATACGCAGTATTTT

v_gene: TRBV19
j_gene: TRBJ1-5
abundance: few
d_gene: -
CDR3aa: CASKERGGPNQPQHF
CDR3nt: TGTGCCAGTAAGGAGAGGGGGGGTCCTAATCAGCCCCAGCATTTT

v_gene: TRBV5-1
j_gene: TRBJ2-7
abundance: -
d_gene: TRBD1
CDR3aa: CASSQGQGFYEQYF
CDR3nt: TGCGCCAGCAGCCAAGGACAGGGGTTCTACGAGCAGTACTTC

v_gene: TRBV2
j_gene: TRBJ1-1
abundance: -
d_gene: -
CDR3aa: CASRRTDLNTEAFF
CDR3nt: TGTGCCAGCAGACGGACAGACTTGAACACTGAAGCTTTCTTT